A selection of T cell receptor beta chains follows, all from one sample in a study of monozygotic twins with inflammatory bowel disease. After re-calling the 5' RACE reads, TCRdb lists one entry per CDR3 protein, DNA absent. Its clone listing holds some 200,000 distinct CDR3 sequences. Sequencing was done on a sample of blood. These receptors came from a human donor with ulcerative colitis or Crohn's disease, or a healthy co-twin of an affected twin (not recorded which). CDR3s include the opening cysteine and the closing phenylalanine or tryptophan.

j_call v_call cdr3_aa
TRBJ2-2 TRBV28 CASSLDYLGTGELFF
TRBJ1-4 TRBV29-1 CSVSHGGVRDEKLFF
TRBJ1-5 TRBV2 CASSDGTGGNQPQHF
TRBJ1-2 TRBV7-2 CASSLETGHGYTF
TRBJ1-5 TRBV4-2 CASSQELSIGIGSNQPQHF
TRBJ2-6 TRBV18 CASSPKDRNSGANVLTF
TRBJ2-4 TRBV3-1 CASSHARGGAPKNIQYF
TRBJ2-1 TRBV12-3/TRBV12-4 CASRSGLEGGNEQFF
TRBJ2-1 TRBV5-1 CASSPDSAGTTYNEQFF
TRBJ2-5 TRBV20-1 CSAREGSTGGGQETQYF
TRBJ2-5 TRBV5-1 CASRSGRNQETQYF
TRBJ1-1 TRBV11-2 CASSLVHSMNTEAFF
TRBJ2-3 TRBV20-1 CSARGEFKADTQYF
TRBJ1-4 TRBV6-5 CASSYSLITRDRGVEKLFF
TRBJ1-2 TRBV28 CASRRPQGGYGYTF
TRBJ1-1 TRBV7-2 CASSLGGSYAEAFF
TRBJ1-4 TRBV12-3/TRBV12-4 CASSPTAYRKEKLFF
TRBJ2-1 TRBV7-2 CASSMLAGTYNEQFF
TRBJ2-1 TRBV19 CASSIRWEYNEQFF
TRBJ1-4 TRBV7-9 CASSLALGLGEKLFF
TRBJ2-5 TRBV20-1 CSSNSESWYQETQYF
TRBJ2-7 TRBV12-3/TRBV12-4 CASSFAGLATYEQYF
TRBJ1-4 TRBV10-3 CAIGLTGVGEKLFF
TRBJ2-7 TRBV7-2 CASSAFPGVSYEQYF
TRBJ2-7 TRBV7-9 CASSLQGKAYEQYF
TRBJ1-6 TRBV6-1 CASSLKQGWNSPLHF